This TCR beta chain derives from a study of blood T cell repertoires in COVID-19. Study as a whole: The United States, Italy and Spain supplied acute and convalescent COVID-19 samples. Sample material is recorded as cDNA or gDNA derived from T cells, B-cell-depleted T cells, or PBMCs.

Authors' analysis steps: Amplified reference gene primers provided the basis for estimating nucleated cell counts. Sequencing used immunoSEQ multiplex PCR; TCRdb keeps in-frame clones, though not all of them. V and J calls and clone size come straight from that table; D and trimming were deduced from the DNA. The sample yields about 270,000 clones, about four fifths seen once. In germline, CDR1 is SEHNR, CDR2 FQNEAQ (reference sequence). This CDR3 is built from 14 residues. The germline V and J ends were trimmed by 2 bases and 3 bases, with 8 bases remaining between them. What was sequenced was peripheral blood. The chain employs TRBV7-9 and TRBJ1-3; D is undetermined. This sequence was found in a woman in her forties or fifties who had recovered from COVID-19. The CDR3 region has the DNA TGTGCCAGCAGCTTAAGCGTCGGTGGAAACACCATATATTTT. Translation gives CASSLSVGGNTIYF.